The present T cell receptor beta chain was sequenced within a study of OX40 agonist ivuxolimab in advanced cancers. As for the study in general: Patients were dosed with the agonistic anti-OX40 (CD134) antibody ivuxolimab. Six ivuxolimab dose levels, 0.01 to 10 mg/kg, were given intravenously every 2 weeks. Findings and caveats of the study: At 0.1 to 3.0 mg/kg, CD4+ and CD8+ blood T cells expanded clonally by week 6.

The protocol was immunoSEQ multiplex PCR, while the TCRdb copy is restricted to in-frame clones and leaves out a portion. The sample contains roughly 49,000 clones, about 88% of which appear only once. As regards this clone: Its target is not known.

Sampling times: baseline, cycle 4 day 1, cycle 7 day 1. The CDR3 is 12 amino acids. V was clipped by 7 bases and J by 7 bases, with 14 bases between them. In germline, CDR1 is GTSNPN, CDR2 SVGIG (reference sequence). The sequence derives from an adult with an advanced solid tumor such as melanoma, head and neck, liver or kidney cancer. The sample was CD4+ or CD8+ T cells sorted from blood, taken in a trial of the OX40 agonist ivuxolimab. The chain has TRBV30 and TRBJ1-5; no clear D. The CDR3 protein is CAYRVGGQPQHF. For the CDR3, the DNA is TGTGCCTATCGGGTAGGTGGGCAGCCCCAGCATTTT.